The present TCR beta chain was sequenced within a study of blood T cell repertoires in COVID-19. The CDR3 runs 14 residues. With V trimmed by 3 bases and J by 2 bases, 6 bases remained unmatched. Germline CDR1 and CDR2: DFQATT and SNEGSKA (reference sequence). Generated by immunoSEQ multiplex PCR, the TCRdb table keeps only in-frame clones and is missing some. The sample has around 80,000 clones, about 80% seen once. What was sequenced was peripheral blood. The clonotype comes from a man in his forties or fifties with active or convalescent COVID-19. The V and J genes are TRBV20-1 and TRBJ1-1; 7 positions agree with TRBD1. In DNA form, the CDR3 reads TGCAGTGCTAGTTTTTCAGGGGGAAACACTGAAGCTTTCTTT. Residues: CSASFSGGNTEAFF.